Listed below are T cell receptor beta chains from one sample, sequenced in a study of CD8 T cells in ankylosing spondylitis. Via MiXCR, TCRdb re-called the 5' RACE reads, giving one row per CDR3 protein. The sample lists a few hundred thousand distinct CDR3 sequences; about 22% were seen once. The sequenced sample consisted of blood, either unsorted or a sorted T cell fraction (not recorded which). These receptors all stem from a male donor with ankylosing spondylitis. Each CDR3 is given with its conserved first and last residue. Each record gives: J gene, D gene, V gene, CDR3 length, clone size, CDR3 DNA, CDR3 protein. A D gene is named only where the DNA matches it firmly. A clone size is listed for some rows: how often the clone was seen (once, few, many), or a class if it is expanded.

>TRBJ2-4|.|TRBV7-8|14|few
TGTGCCAGCAGCTTAGGTTGGGTATCGAACATTCAGTACTTC
CASSLGWVSNIQYF
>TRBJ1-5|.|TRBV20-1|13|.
TGCAGTGCTAGCGGAGGTTACAATCAGCCCCAGCATTTT
CSASGGYNQPQHF
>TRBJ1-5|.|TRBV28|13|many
TGTGCCAGCAGGTCCGATAGCAATCAGCCCCAGCATTTT
CASRSDSNQPQHF
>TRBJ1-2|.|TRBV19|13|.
TGTGCCAGTGCTCCCGGGCGGACCTATGGCTACACCTTC
CASAPGRTYGYTF
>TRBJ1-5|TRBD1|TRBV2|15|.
TGTGCCAGCAGTGGCGGACAGGGGAGGCATCAGCCCCAGCATTTT
CASSGGQGRHQPQHF
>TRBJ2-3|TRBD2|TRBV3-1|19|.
TGTGCCAGCAGCCAAGATTTCGAAGGGACTAGCGGGACCACAGATACGCAGTATTTT
CASSQDFEGTSGTTDTQYF
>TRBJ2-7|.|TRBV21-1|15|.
TGTGCCAGCAGAGGTGGCTCACACATAAACTACGAGCAGTACTTC
CASRGGSHINYEQYF
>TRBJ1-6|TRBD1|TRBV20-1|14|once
TGCAGTGCTAGCCCGGGACAGTATAATTCACCCCTCCACTTT
CSASPGQYNSPLHF
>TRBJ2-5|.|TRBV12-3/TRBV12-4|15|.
TGTGCCAGCAGTTTAGCGACGGGAGTAAGAGAGACCCAGTACTTC
CASSLATGVRETQYF
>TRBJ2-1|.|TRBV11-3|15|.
TGTGCCAGCAGCAAAAGACAGGATCCCTACAATGAGCAGTTCTTC
CASSKRQDPYNEQFF
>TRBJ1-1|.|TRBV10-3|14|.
TGTGCCATCAGTGAGTCGTCGGTTATTGGGGAAGCTTTCTTT
CAISESSVIGEAFF
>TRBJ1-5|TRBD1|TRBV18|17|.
TGTGCCAGCTCACCAAACAAAGGCAGGGGGGTAATTCAGCCCCAGCATTTT
CASSPNKGRGVIQPQHF
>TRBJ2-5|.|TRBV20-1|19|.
TGCAGTGCTAGAGAATGGGTATCGGGGCCCCTATCGGGGCCAGAGACCCAGTACTTC
CSAREWVSGPLSGPETQYF
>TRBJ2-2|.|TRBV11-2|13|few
TGTGCCAGCAGCACGCTGCGTGCCGGGGAGCTGTTTTTT
CASSTLRAGELFF
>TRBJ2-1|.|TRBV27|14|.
TGTGCCAGCAAGCCGGGCGGATCCTACAATGAGCAGTTCTTC
CASKPGGSYNEQFF
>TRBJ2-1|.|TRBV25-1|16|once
TGTGCCAGCACGAGGACAGACCTGGGGATTTACAATGAGCAGTTCTTC
CASTRTDLGIYNEQFF
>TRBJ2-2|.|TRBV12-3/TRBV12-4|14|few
TGTGCCAGCATTCGGGGATTGAACACCGGGGAGCTGTTTTTT
CASIRGLNTGELFF
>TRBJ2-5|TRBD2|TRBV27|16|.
TGTGCCAGCAGTTTTCGTCGGGAGGAATCCAAGGAGACCCAGTACTTC
CASSFRREESKETQYF
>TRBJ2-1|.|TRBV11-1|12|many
TGTGCCAGCAGCTCCCGGGTCACTGAGCAGTTCTTC
CASSSRVTEQFF
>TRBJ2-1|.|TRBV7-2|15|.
TGTGCCAGCAGCTTAGGGGGTCGCGGTTTCGGTGAGCAGTTCTTC
CASSLGGRGFGEQFF
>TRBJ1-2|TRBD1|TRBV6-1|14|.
TGTGCCAGCAGTCGGTCCGCAGGGGGATATGGCTACACCTTC
CASSRSAGGYGYTF
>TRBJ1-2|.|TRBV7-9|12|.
TGTGCCAGCAGCCACGGGCAGTATGGCTACACCTTC
CASSHGQYGYTF
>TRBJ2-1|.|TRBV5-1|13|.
TGCGCCAGCAGCTTGGCAGGTAGCAGTGAGCAGTTCTTC
CASSLAGSSEQFF
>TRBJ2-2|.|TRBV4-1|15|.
TGCGCCAGCAGCCAAAGTGCGTACAACACCGGGGAGCTGTTTTTT
CASSQSAYNTGELFF
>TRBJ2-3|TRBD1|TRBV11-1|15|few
TGTGCCAGCAGAGACAGGGGAAGGGGCACAGATACGCAGTATTTT
CASRDRGRGTDTQYF
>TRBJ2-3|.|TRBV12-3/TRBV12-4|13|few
TGTGCCAGCAGGATGACAGGCACAGATACGCAGTATTTT
CASRMTGTDTQYF
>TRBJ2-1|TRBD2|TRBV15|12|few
TGTGCCACCAAAAAGCGGGAGGGTGAGCAGTTCTTC
CATKKREGEQFF
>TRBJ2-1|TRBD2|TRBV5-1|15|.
TGCGCCAGCAGCCGCGGACTAGCGGGCACCAATGAGCAGTTCTTC
CASSRGLAGTNEQFF
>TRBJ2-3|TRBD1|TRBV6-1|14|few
TGTGCCAGCAGGCAGGGGGTACGCACAGATACGCAGTATTTT
CASRQGVRTDTQYF
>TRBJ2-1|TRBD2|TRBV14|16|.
TGTGCCAGCAGCCAAGAACAGCGGGAGTTTGCCAATGAGCAGTTCTTC
CASSQEQREFANEQFF
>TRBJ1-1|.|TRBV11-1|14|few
TGTGCCAGCAGCACGAGAAGGCGGAACACTGAAGCTTTCTTT
CASSTRRRNTEAFF
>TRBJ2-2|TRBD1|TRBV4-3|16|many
TGCGCCAGCAGCCTCCACGGGACAGCGAACACCGGGGAGCTGTTTTTT
CASSLHGTANTGELFF
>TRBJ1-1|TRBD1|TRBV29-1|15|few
TGCAGCGTTCAGGGACAGGGGGCCAGAGGTACTGAAGCTTTCTTT
CSVQGQGARGTEAFF
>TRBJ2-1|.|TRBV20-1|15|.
TGCAGTGCTAGAGTTGGACTTTACTCCTACAATGAGCAGTTCTTC
CSARVGLYSYNEQFF
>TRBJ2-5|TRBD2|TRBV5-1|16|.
TGCGCCAGCAGCTTGGGAACCCTTAGCGGGCTGGAGACCCAGTACTTC
CASSLGTLSGLETQYF
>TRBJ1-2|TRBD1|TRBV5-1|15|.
TGCGCCAGCAGCTTAGGGACAGGGTCTAACTATGGCTACACCTTC
CASSLGTGSNYGYTF
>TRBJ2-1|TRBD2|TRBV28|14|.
TGTGCCAGCAGATCTAGCGGGGATTACAATGAGCAGTTCTTC
CASRSSGDYNEQFF
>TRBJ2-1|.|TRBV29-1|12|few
TGCAGCGTTGGGATTAGCGAGAATGAGCAGTTCTTC
CSVGISENEQFF
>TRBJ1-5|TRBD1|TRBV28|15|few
TGTGCCAGCAGTCGACAGGGGGTCGGTGATCAGCCCCAGCATTTT
CASSRQGVGDQPQHF
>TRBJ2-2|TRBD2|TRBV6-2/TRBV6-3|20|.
TGTGCCAGCAGTTACTCGAAGTATGGGGGAGGGCCGAGGGGCACCGGGGAGCTGTTTTTT
CASSYSKYGGGPRGTGELFF
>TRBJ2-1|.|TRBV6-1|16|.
TGTGCCAGCAGTGAAGTTTGGGCAGTACTCGGCAATGAGCAGTTCTTC
CASSEVWAVLGNEQFF
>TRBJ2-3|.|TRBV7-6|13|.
TGTGCCAGCAGCTTAGCGCGGATCGATACGCAGTATTTT
CASSLARIDTQYF
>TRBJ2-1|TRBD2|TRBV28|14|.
TGTGCCAGCAGTTTGATAGCGGGTGAAAATGAGCAGTTCTTC
CASSLIAGENEQFF
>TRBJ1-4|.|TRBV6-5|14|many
TGTGCCAGCAGTTACATGGCAGGGTGGGAAAAACTGTTTTTT
CASSYMAGWEKLFF